Presented here are 2 T cell receptor beta chains from one specimen sequenced in a study of T cell repertoires in cytomegalovirus infection. TCRdb analysed the reads with MiXCR anew, one entry per CDR3 protein. The sample contains around 320,000 distinct CDR3 sequences, 9% to 9.5% of which appear only once. Sequenced material: PBMCs. These TCRs come from a human donor in good health (CMV status not recorded). Some clones in this sample may be carry-over from other donors' samples.

J is TRBJ2-7 and V is TRBV13; D ambiguous. The CDR3 sequence is 12 residues long. The V end lost 0 bases, the J end lost 10 bases, and 10 bases lay between the germline ends. The germline gives CDR1 PRHDT, CDR2 FYEKMQ (reference sequence). Written as DNA, the CDR3 is TGTGCCAGCAGCTTAGGCTCTAAATCACAGTACTTC. It translates to CASSLGSKSQYF.

This clonotype was detected ten times or more. V usage is TRBV6-2 or TRBV6-3 and J usage is TRBJ1-5, with 9 bases matching TRBD1. Trimming took 6 bases from V and 5 from J; bases not matched to a gene: 8. CDR1 MNHEY and CDR2 SVGEGT come from the germline V gene. CDR3 length: 15 residues. The CDR3 DNA reads as TGTGCCAGCAGAAGGGGACAGGGTTGGGATCAGCCCCAGCATTTT. Protein sequence: CASRRGQGWDQPQHF.